Listed below are T cell receptor beta chains from one sample, sequenced in a study of beta chain features in type 1 diabetes. Sequencing used immunoSEQ multiplex PCR; TCRdb keeps in-frame clones, though not all of them. The sample yields about 660,000 clones, about 14% seen once. Sequencing was carried out using naive CD4+ T cells from blood. Receptor source: a man aged 18 to 29 with type 1 diabetes. Both conserved end residues are part of each CDR3. Fields, in order: clone size, V gene, CDR3 length, D gene, J gene, CDR3 protein, CDR3 DNA. D genes are given only for firm matches. The size entry is marked missing in some rows and otherwise reads once, few, many or a size class.

-	TRBV30	13	-	TRBJ1-5	CAWSMADNQPQHF	TGTGCCTGGAGTATGGCAGACAATCAGCCCCAGCATTTT
-	TRBV11-1	15	TRBD1	TRBJ2-1	CASTLTGDPYNEQFF	TGTGCCAGCACCCTAACAGGGGACCCCTACAATGAGCAGTTCTTC
few	TRBV5-4	14	TRBD1	TRBJ2-7	CASSVGQGYYEQYF	TGTGCCAGCAGCGTCGGACAGGGCTACTACGAGCAGTACTTC
-	TRBV6-6	13	TRBD2	TRBJ2-1	CASSYWGGNEQFF	TGTGCCAGCAGTTACTGGGGAGGGAATGAGCAGTTCTTC
-	TRBV30	15	TRBD2	TRBJ2-5	CAWSAGLAGAETQYF	TGTGCCTGGAGCGCGGGACTAGCGGGAGCAGAGACCCAGTACTTC
-	TRBV9	19	-	TRBJ1-1	CASSVRAGSNKIDGTEAFF	TGTGCCAGCAGCGTAAGGGCGGGGAGCAATAAAATCGATGGGACTGAAGCTTTCTTT
-	TRBV6-5	14	TRBD2	TRBJ2-7	CASSVSGNSYEQYF	TGTGCCAGCAGTGTTAGCGGGAACTCCTACGAGCAGTACTTC
-	TRBV2	14	-	TRBJ1-6	CATKQRDPWGPLHF	TGTGCCACCAAACAAAGGGACCCATGGGGACCCCTCCACTTT
-	TRBV29-1	14	TRBD1	TRBJ2-5	CSVRRTGGRETQYF	TGCAGCGTCAGAAGGACAGGGGGCCGAGAGACCCAGTACTTC
few	TRBV4-1	17	-	TRBJ2-2	CASSQLLMFLNTGELFF	TGCGCCAGCAGCCAGCTCCTTATGTTCCTGAACACCGGGGAGCTGTTTTTT
-	TRBV2	13	TRBD1	TRBJ2-3	CASRTGVTDTQYF	TGTGCCAGCAGAACAGGGGTCACAGATACGCAGTATTTT
-	TRBV29-1	12	-	TRBJ1-5	CSVGSYNQPQHF	TGCAGCGTCGGTTCCTACAATCAGCCCCAGCATTTT
few	TRBV28	15	TRBD1	TRBJ2-7	CASSLLDRVSYEQYF	TGTGCCAGCAGTTTATTGGACAGGGTCTCCTACGAGCAGTACTTC
few	TRBV30	13	-	TRBJ2-5	CAWNAGISETQYF	TGTGCCTGGAACGCGGGGATCTCTGAGACCCAGTACTTC
-	TRBV27	14	TRBD1	TRBJ1-1	CASSPGGVFAEAFF	TGTGCCAGCAGTCCAGGGGGCGTTTTCGCTGAAGCTTTCTTT
-	TRBV19	12	-	TRBJ2-7	CASSLDSYEQYF	TGTGCCAGTAGTTTGGACAGCTACGAGCAGTACTTC
-	TRBV18	16	-	TRBJ2-1	CASSPDSPRSYNEQFF	TGTGCCAGCTCACCTGACAGTCCGCGTTCCTACAATGAGCAGTTCTTC
-	TRBV6-5	16	-	TRBJ2-1	CASSYAPGGAHNEQFF	TGTGCCAGCAGTTACGCTCCGGGGGGCGCCCACAATGAGCAGTTCTTC
-	TRBV4-3	14	TRBD1	TRBJ1-1	CASSLAGGNAEAFF	TGCGCCAGCAGCCTGGCAGGGGGGAACGCTGAAGCTTTCTTT
few	TRBV9	13	-	TRBJ2-1	CASRDGVATEQFF	TGTGCCAGCAGGGATGGGGTGGCAACTGAGCAGTTCTTC
few	TRBV6-6	15	TRBD1	TRBJ2-7	CASRQTGGVSYEQYF	TGTGCCAGCAGACAGACAGGGGGTGTCAGCTACGAGCAGTACTTC
-	TRBV18	13	-	TRBJ2-7	CASSLGRTIEQYF	TGTGCCAGCTCCCTAGGACGGACAATCGAGCAGTACTTC
few	TRBV29-1	13	-	TRBJ2-5	CSVDRTTQETQYF	TGCAGCGTTGATAGGACAACCCAAGAGACCCAGTACTTC
-	TRBV6-5	14	TRBD1	TRBJ1-2	CASSPNRGSYGYTF	TGTGCCAGCAGTCCCAACAGGGGATCCTATGGCTACACCTTC
few	TRBV7-2	16	TRBD1	TRBJ2-5	CASTLLPQGARETQYF	TGTGCCAGCACCCTCCTTCCTCAGGGGGCGCGGGAGACCCAGTACTTC
few	TRBV25-1	13	-	TRBJ2-3	CASTQEGGDTQYF	TGTGCCAGTACTCAGGAGGGGGGAGATACGCAGTATTTT
-	TRBV29-1	10	-	TRBJ1-2	CSVDPSGYTF	TGCAGCGTTGACCCATCTGGCTACACCTTC
-	TRBV7-9	18	-	TRBJ2-6	CASSLDLGFFSGANVLTF	TGTGCCAGCAGCTTAGACTTGGGATTCTTCTCTGGGGCCAACGTCCTGACTTTC
few	TRBV6-5	14	TRBD1	TRBJ1-2	CATQIGQASYGYTF	TGTGCCACCCAGATTGGACAGGCAAGCTATGGCTACACCTTC
few	TRBV5-1	17	-	TRBJ2-1	CASSSPSGASSYNEQFF	TGCGCCAGCAGCTCCCCCTCGGGTGCGAGCTCCTACAATGAGCAGTTCTTC
-	TRBV5-1	12	-	TRBJ2-1	CASSWDGNEQFF	TGCGCCAGCAGCTGGGACGGCAATGAGCAGTTCTTC
few	TRBV7-3	15	-	TRBJ2-6	CASTPKLSGANVLTF	TGTGCCAGCACCCCGAAACTCTCTGGGGCCAACGTCCTGACTTTC
-	TRBV9	14	TRBD1	TRBJ2-3	CASSVVQGQDTQYF	TGTGCCAGCAGCGTAGTACAGGGGCAAGATACGCAGTATTTT
few	TRBV30	13	TRBD1	TRBJ2-7	CAWSGTGVYEQYF	TGTGCCTGGAGCGGAACAGGGGTTTACGAGCAGTACTTC
-	TRBV11-2	12	-	TRBJ1-6	CASSFNAAPLHF	TGTGCCAGCAGCTTCAACGCGGCACCCCTCCACTTT